This T cell receptor beta chain was identified in a study of cytomegalovirus exposure and HLA in healthy donors. For the study at large: Some 180 million T cells yielded around 120 million unique TCR beta sequences in earlier analysis.

Primers included in the PCR were 60 Vbeta and 13 Jbeta primers. The method was immunoSEQ multiplex PCR; TCRdb's version includes in-frame clones alone and lacks a portion of them. The sample holds approximately 140,000 clones, approximately 71% seen once. This TCR was recovered from a man aged 40-49 years in good health and CMV-seronegative. What was sequenced was PBMCs.

In DNA form, the CDR3 reads TGTGCCAGCAGCTCCCACCCCGGACAGGGTTTAGTCAAAAACATTCAGTACTTC. It translates to CASSSHPGQGLVKNIQYF. The J gene is TRBJ2-4, the V gene TRBV7-9; the match to TRBD1 covers 8 bases. V lost 4 bases to trimming and J lost 3 bases; unmatched junction nucleotides: 14. CDR1 and CDR2 (germline): SEHNR, FQNEAQ (reference sequence). The CDR3 covers 18 residues.